Shown below are 21 T cell receptor beta chains from a single sample sequenced in a study of shared clonotypes between healthy human individuals. TCRdb's table, derived via immunoSEQ multiplex PCR, lists solely in-frame clones and lacks some. This repertoire shows about 700,000 clones, less than 85% found once; its top ten account for approximately 1.7%. Sequencing was performed on memory CD4+ T cells sorted from blood. Regarding subset: CD45RA-negative fraction. Source of these receptors: a woman younger than 45 in good health.

V and J are TRBV19 and TRBJ1-5, with D perhaps matching TRBD1 (5 bases). V was shortened by 1 base and J by 7 bases, with 17 bases between the two germline ends. This CDR3 contains 16 residues. Looked up from germline, CDR1 is LNHDA and CDR2 is SQIVND (reference sequence). The CDR3 region is CASSIVLSGGGQPQHF. The CDR3 DNA sequence: TGTGCCAGTAGTATAGTTCTATCGGGGGGTGGACAGCCCCAGCATTTT. Full variable domain (remainder filled in from reference TRBV19 and TRBJ1-5): DGGITQSPKYLFRKEGQNVTLSCEQNLNHDAMYWYRQDPGQGLRLIYYSQIVNDFQKGDIAEGYSVSREKKESFPLTVTSAQKNPTAFYLCASSIVLSGGGQPQHFGDGTRLSIL.

The chain uses TRBV11-2 and TRBJ2-7; D may be TRBD2 (6 bases). The V end lost 1 base, the J end lost 1 base, and 11 bases lay between the germline ends. CDR3 length: 15 amino acids. CDR1 and CDR2 (germline): SGHAT, FQNNGV. The CDR3 region is CASSLGISGSYEQYF. In DNA form, the CDR3 reads TGTGCCAGCAGCTTAGGAATTAGCGGTTCCTACGAGCAGTACTTC.

This clone was counted between two and nine times. This chain uses TRBV28 with TRBJ1-3; D not certain. Germline V gene sequence: CDR1 MDHEN, CDR2 SYDVKM. V lost 4 bases and J lost 0, with 7 bases in between. The CDR3 totals 14 residues. This chain's CDR3 is CASSSAVSGNTIYF. The CDR3 DNA follows: TGTGCCAGCAGTTCGGCCGTCTCTGGAAACACCATATATTTT. Based on the CDR3 plus reference TRBV28 and TRBJ1-3, the full variable domain is DVKVTQSSRYLVKRTGEKVFLECVQDMDHENMFWYRQDPGLGLRLIYFSYDVKMKEKGDIPEGYSVSREKKERFSLILESASTNQTSMYLCASSSAVSGNTIYFGEGSWLTVV.

This clone has more than one count but fewer than ten. The chain couples TRBV28 to TRBJ2-4; 9 bases line up with TRBD1. Germline CDR1 reads MDHEN; CDR2 reads SYDVKM. CDR3 length: 17 amino acids. V was clipped by 5 bases and J by 1 base; unmatched bases: 9. The CDR3 nucleotides read TGTGCCAGCAGTACGTTGACAGGGGGTCTGGCCAAAAACATTCAGTACTTC. It translates to CASSTLTGGLAKNIQYF.

This chain uses TRBV5-4 with TRBJ2-3; D gene uncertain. The ends were cut back, 3 bases at V and 5 bases at J, with 16 bases in the middle. The CDR3 extends over 15 amino acids. Germline V gene sequence: CDR1 SGHNT, CDR2 YYREEE (reference sequence). The CDR3 nucleotides are TGTGCCAGCAGCTCCACGGTTGGCAACGTAGATACGCAGTATTTT. It translates to CASSSTVGNVDTQYF.

V is TRBV7-3 and J is TRBJ2-5; TRBD2 matches 7 bases. Germline V lookup: CDR1 SGHTA, CDR2 FQGTGA. The trim removed 4 bases at V and 7 bases at J, leaving 6 bases unmatched. The CDR3 has 13 amino acids. The CDR3 sequence: CASSSGLGGTQYF. As DNA, the CDR3 is TGTGCCAGCAGCTCCGGACTAGGAGGGACCCAGTACTTC.

V gene TRBV2 combines with J gene TRBJ1-2; D unresolved. The CDR3 consists of 14 residues. Trimming left V 8 bases short and J 4 bases short, with 17 bases between. Germline loops: CDR1 SNHLY, CDR2 FYNNEI. The CDR3 loop is CASLPRSGIYGYTF. The CDR3 nucleotides are TGTGCCAGCCTCCCGAGGTCCGGCATCTATGGCTACACCTTC.

In regard to this clone: One base away lies a much larger clone, so this may be a sequencing read error. Additional DNA sequences in this sample encode the identical CDR3. The chain links TRBV5-4 to TRBJ2-3; D unclear. CDR3 size: 11 residues. The V end lost 5 bases, the J end lost 2 bases, and 3 bases lay between the germline ends. Germline lookup yields CDR1 SGHNT and CDR2 YYREEE (reference sequence). This chain's CDR3 is CASSYTDTQYF. The CDR3 DNA follows: TGTGCCAGCAGTTACACAGATACGCAGTATTTT.

With regard to this clone: Other DNA variants within this sample encode the same CDR3. This chain joins TRBV29-1 and TRBJ2-2; 10 bases agree with TRBD1. Trimming cost V 4 bases and J 4 bases; bases outside gene matches: 3. The CDR3 is 14 amino acids. Per the germline V gene, CDR1 is SQVTM and CDR2 is ANQGSEA. CDR3 loop: CSVGQGAGTGELFF. The CDR3 bases are TGCAGCGTTGGACAGGGGGCTGGCACCGGGGAGCTGTTTTTT.

The V call is TRBV7-6, the J call TRBJ2-7, with 7 nucleotides matching TRBD2. Germline V gene sequence: CDR1 SGHVS, CDR2 FNYEAQ. Trimming removed 2 bases from V and 3 bases from J; junction bases left unmatched: 7. The CDR3 totals 15 residues. This CDR3 reads CASSLRSGGLYEQYF. The DNA for the CDR3 is TGTGCCAGCAGCTTAAGGTCGGGAGGCCTCTACGAGCAGTACTTC. Combining the CDR3 with reference TRBV7-6 and TRBJ2-7 gives the whole variable domain GAGVSQSPRYKVTKRGQDVALRCDPISGHVSLYWYRQALGQGPEFLTYFNYEAQQDKSGLPNDRFSAERPEGSISTLTIQRTEQRDSAMYRCASSLRSGGLYEQYFGPGTRLTVT.

The table lists this clone with a few counts. This sequence may be a read error, since a much larger clone differs from it by one base. The chain is built from TRBV18 and TRBJ1-1, with no clear D. V was pared by 0 bases and J by 1 base, with 3 bases between. The CDR3 is 13 amino acids. Germline V lookup: CDR1 KGHSH, CDR2 LQKENI. This CDR3 reads CASSPPQNTEAFF. Written as DNA, the CDR3 is TGTGCCAGCTCACCACCTCAGAACACTGAAGCTTTCTTT.

The rearrangement links TRBV7-9 to TRBJ2-5; D is ambiguous. The germline V and J ends were trimmed by 5 bases and 5 bases, with 15 bases remaining between them. This CDR3 is built from 14 residues. Germline assignment: CDR1 SEHNR and CDR2 FQNEAQ (reference sequence). CDR3 coding DNA: TGTGCCAGCAGCCCGGACCCCAGAATGGAGACCCAGTACTTC. Its translation is CASSPDPRMETQYF.

The V call is TRBV2, the J call TRBJ1-1; D remains unclear. CDR3 size: 14 residues. V lost 5 bases and J lost 2, with 12 bases in between. Per the germline V gene, CDR1 is SNHLY and CDR2 is FYNNEI. CDR3 coding DNA: TGTGCCAGCAGTTCTCTCCCAACAAACACTGAAGCTTTCTTT. Residues: CASSSLPTNTEAFF.

CDR3 coding DNA: TGCGCCAGCAGCTGGGGCGTCGACAGGAACACTGAAGCTTTCTTT. This translates into CASSWGVDRNTEAFF. The V call is TRBV5-1, the J call TRBJ1-1; possibly TRBD1 for D (5 bases). The CDR3 contains 15 residues. V gave up 3 bases and J gave up 1 base, with 13 bases separating them. Germline assignment: CDR1 SGHRS and CDR2 YFSETQ.

The V call is TRBV6-1, the J call TRBJ1-3, with D possibly TRBD1 on 5 matching bases. This CDR3 has 13 amino acids. Germline V gives CDR1 MNHNS, CDR2 SASEGT. V dropped 3 bases and J dropped 4 bases, with 7 bases sitting between them. The CDR3 sequence: CASSDNRGNTIYF. The CDR3 coding sequence is TGTGCCAGCAGTGACAACAGGGGAAACACCATATATTTT.

This chain's CDR3 is CASSPTSGRGSSYNEQFF. The CDR3 DNA reads TGTGCCAGCAGCCCGACTAGCGGGAGGGGTAGCTCCTACAATGAGCAGTTCTTC. The chain links TRBV7-8 to TRBJ2-1, with 14 bases fitting TRBD2. This CDR3 comprises 18 residues. Germline-derived CDR1 and CDR2 are SGHVS and FQNEAQ. The V segment lost 5 bases and the J segment 0 bases; nucleotides outside the gene matches: 6.

The rearrangement uses TRBV7-3 and TRBJ2-7; tentative D call: TRBD1 (6 bases). This CDR3 has 17 amino acids. Germline V gene sequence: CDR1 SGHTA, CDR2 FQGTGA. The V gene lost 5 bases and the J gene lost 2 bases, with 22 bases spanning the gap. CDR3 in amino acids: CASSSRMGQGLTYEQYF. Written as DNA, the CDR3 is TGTGCCAGCAGCAGCCGGATGGGTCAGGGGTTGACCTACGAGCAGTACTTC.

The V and J genes are TRBV14 and TRBJ1-1, with D tentatively TRBD1 (5 bases). V dropped 2 bases and J dropped 2 bases, with 24 bases sitting between them. CDR3 length: 19 residues. The germline V gene has CDR1 SGHDN and CDR2 FVKESK. CDR3: CASSQKDNRQSLPNTEAFF. CDR3 nucleotide sequence: TGTGCCAGCAGCCAAAAGGACAATCGACAGTCCCTACCAAACACTGAAGCTTTCTTT.

V usage is TRBV5-1 and J usage is TRBJ2-3; a possible D gene is TRBD2 (7 bases). This CDR3 is 16 amino acids long. CDR1 and CDR2 (germline): SGHRS, YFSETQ. The ends were cut back, 1 base at V and 4 bases at J, with 16 bases in the middle. CDR3 sequence: CASSLRSGGGPDTQYF. DNA for the CDR3: TGCGCCAGCAGCTTGAGGTCGGGCGGGGGCCCAGATACGCAGTATTTT.

The V call is TRBV19, the J call TRBJ1-5, with 7 bases fitting TRBD1. The CDR3 contains 16 residues. From germline, CDR1 is LNHDA and CDR2 SQIVND (reference sequence). The V and J ends lost 5 bases and 0 bases, in that order; junction bases with no gene match: 7. In DNA, the CDR3 is TGTGCCAGTAGTTTTCGGACAGGTCATAGCAATCAGCCCCAGCATTTT. It codes for CASSFRTGHSNQPQHF.

The chain has TRBV11-2 and TRBJ1-1; TRBD1 matches at 9 bases. The length of the CDR3 is 18 residues. V lost 3 bases and J lost 4; bases outside the gene matches: 15. Germline CDR1 reads SGHAT; CDR2 reads FQNNGV. DNA of the CDR3: TGTGCCAGCAGCTTCGCGGCCGGGACAGGGCAATATGGCACTGAAGCTTTCTTT. Its translation: CASSFAAGTGQYGTEAFF. The full variable domain, rest sourced from reference TRBV11-2 and TRBJ1-1, is EAGVAQSPRYKIIEKRQSVAFWCNPISGHATLYWYQQILGQGPKLLIQFQNNGVVDDSQLPKDRFSAERLKGVDSTLKIQPAKLEDSAVYLCASSFAAGTGQYGTEAFFGQGTRLTVV.